This TCR beta chain was identified in a study of human T cells and chemical hapten exposure. General study findings and limits: After DPC sensitization, TCRs above 1 in 1000 frequency showed no change.

TCRdb re-called the RACE reads through MiXCR, storing one row per CDR3 protein. The sample has some 77,000 distinct CDR3 sequences; 8.5% to 10% are singletons. This clonotype came up many times. As yet, its antigen is unknown. This CDR3 contains 12 residues. With 3 bases removed from V and 5 bases from J, the gap between germline ends came to 5 bases. Germline assignment: CDR1 ENHRY and CDR2 SYGVKD. Time point in this sample: healthy volunteer bleed at 6 weeks. Unfractionated whole blood yielded the extracted total RNA. The sequence was collected from a female donor in good health. Some clones in this sample may be carry-over from other donors' samples. The sample taken for sequencing was whole blood. The chain links TRBV10-3 to TRBJ1-3; unclear D gene. DNA of the CDR3: TGTGCCATCAGTGAAGGGAGAAACACCATATATTTT. This sequence encodes CAISEGRNTIYF.